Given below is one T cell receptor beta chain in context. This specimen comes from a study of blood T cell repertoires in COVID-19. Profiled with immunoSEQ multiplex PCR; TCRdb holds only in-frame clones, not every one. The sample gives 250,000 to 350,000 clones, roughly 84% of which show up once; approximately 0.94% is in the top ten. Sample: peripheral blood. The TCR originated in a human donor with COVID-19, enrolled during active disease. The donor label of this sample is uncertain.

This CDR3 reads CASSLWTGGNYEQYF. The CDR3 nucleotides are TGCGCCAGCAGCTTGTGGACGGGAGGTAACTACGAGCAGTACTTC. This rearrangement joins TRBV5-1 to TRBJ2-7; 7 bases match TRBD2. Germline CDR1 and CDR2: SGHRS and YFSETQ. CDR3 size: 15 residues. The ends lost 1 base at V and 3 bases at J; junction bases unmatched: 7.